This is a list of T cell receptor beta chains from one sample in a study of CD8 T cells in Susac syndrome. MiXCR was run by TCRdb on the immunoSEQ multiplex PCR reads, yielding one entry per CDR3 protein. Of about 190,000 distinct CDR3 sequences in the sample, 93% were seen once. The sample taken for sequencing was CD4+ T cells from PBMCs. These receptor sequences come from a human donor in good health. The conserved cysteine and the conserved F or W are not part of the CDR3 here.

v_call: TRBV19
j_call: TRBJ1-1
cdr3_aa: ASSIEDRGRAF

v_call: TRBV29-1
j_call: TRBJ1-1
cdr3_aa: SVLWGRDTEAF

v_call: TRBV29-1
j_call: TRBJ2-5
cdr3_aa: SSGQVRETQY

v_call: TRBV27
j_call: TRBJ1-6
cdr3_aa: ASSLAGSSYNSPLH

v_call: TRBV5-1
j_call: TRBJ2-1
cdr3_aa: ASSFGRGEQF

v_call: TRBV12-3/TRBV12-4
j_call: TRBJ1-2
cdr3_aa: ASSSPTSWGPGVYT

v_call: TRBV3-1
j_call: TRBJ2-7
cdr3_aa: ASSQFPGRGAYEQY

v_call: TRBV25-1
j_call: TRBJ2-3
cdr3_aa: ASSEVGLQADTQY

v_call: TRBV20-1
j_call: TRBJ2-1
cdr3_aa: SAPTQGWEQF

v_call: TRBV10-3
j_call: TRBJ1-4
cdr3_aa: AITAGTGNSNEKLF

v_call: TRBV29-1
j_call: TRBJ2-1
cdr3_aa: SVGWVANEQF

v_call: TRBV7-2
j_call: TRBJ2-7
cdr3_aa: ASSLSRNEQY

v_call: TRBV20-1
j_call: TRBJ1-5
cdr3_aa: SARDSSTGNSNQPQH

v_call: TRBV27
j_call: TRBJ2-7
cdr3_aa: ASTQRTSGGIYEQY

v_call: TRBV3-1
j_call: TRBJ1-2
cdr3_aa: ASSQAMASNYGYT

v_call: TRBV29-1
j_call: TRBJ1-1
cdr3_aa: SVEQTGPPEAF

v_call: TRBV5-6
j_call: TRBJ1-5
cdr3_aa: ASSFQGVQPQH

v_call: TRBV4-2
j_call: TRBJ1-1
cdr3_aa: ASSQEGGLTGGSEAF

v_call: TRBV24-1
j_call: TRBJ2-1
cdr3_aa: ATSDTRGGVYNEQF

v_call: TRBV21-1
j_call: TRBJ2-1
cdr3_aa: ASSALDEGCEQF

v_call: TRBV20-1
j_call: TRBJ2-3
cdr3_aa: STREAGGPPDTQY

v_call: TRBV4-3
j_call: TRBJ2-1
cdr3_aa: ASSLLAGPFGEQF

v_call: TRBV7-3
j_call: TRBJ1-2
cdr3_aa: ASSLSPAATNYGYT

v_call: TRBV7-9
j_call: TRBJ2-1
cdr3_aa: ASSPHGGATEQF

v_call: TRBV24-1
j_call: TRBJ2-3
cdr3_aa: ATSDLNTDTQY

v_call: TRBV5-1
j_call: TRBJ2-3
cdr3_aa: ASSLGLAGYADTQY

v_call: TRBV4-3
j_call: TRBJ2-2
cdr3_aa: ASRPDGAAGELF

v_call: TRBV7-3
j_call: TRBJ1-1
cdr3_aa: ASSEGGGGTEAF

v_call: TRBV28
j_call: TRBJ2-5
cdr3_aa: ASLPNLVKETQY

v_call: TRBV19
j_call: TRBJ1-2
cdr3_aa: ASSMVQGRYGYT